The 18 T cell receptor beta chains in this list originate from one sample, sequenced in a study of cytomegalovirus exposure and HLA in healthy donors. PCR involved 60 Vbeta and 13 Jbeta primers. Data came from immunoSEQ multiplex PCR; TCRdb stores just in-frame clones and leaves some out. The sample shows some 200,000 clones, 87% of them seen only once. Material for sequencing was PBMCs. The receptors derive from a girl younger than two in good health and CMV-seronegative.

The V and J genes are TRBV20-1 and TRBJ1-1; no definite D call. Germline V lookup: CDR1 DFQATT, CDR2 SNEGSKA (reference sequence). V was clipped by 6 bases and J by 8 bases, with 10 bases between them. This CDR3 comprises 10 residues. Here the CDR3 DNA reads TGCAGTGCAGGCTACAGCGAAGCTTTCTTT. Amino acid sequence: CSAGYSEAFF.

The chain carries TRBV7-6 and TRBJ2-2; TRBD2 agrees at 8 bases. J lost 3 bases, V lost 3 bases, and 6 bases had no gene match. This CDR3 is 16 amino acids long. CDR1 is SGHVS, CDR2 FNYEAQ, per germline. The chain's CDR3 is CASSLLAGPYTGELFF. In DNA form, the CDR3 reads TGTGCCAGCAGCTTGCTAGCGGGCCCCTACACCGGGGAGCTGTTTTTT.

The chain combines TRBV13 with TRBJ2-5, with 9 nucleotides matching TRBD1. The closer fit of TRBJ2-7 to the DNA end suggests the J call may be wrong. The CDR3 is made up of 15 amino acids. The germline V gene has CDR1 PRHDT and CDR2 FYEKMQ (reference sequence). The CDR3 is CASSLGKGQGYEQYF. The CDR3 nucleotides read TGTGCCAGCAGCTTAGGTAAGGGACAGGGCTACGAGCAGTACTTC.

This clone was observed a few times. This rearrangement joins TRBV6-1 to TRBJ1-5; 7 nucleotides agree with TRBD1. The germline V gene encodes CDR1 MNHNS and CDR2 SASEGT. The CDR3 sequence is 12 residues long. The CDR3: CPRQGVTQPQHF. The CDR3 coding sequence is TGTCCGAGGCAGGGGGTTACACAGCCCCAGCATTTT.

The chain couples TRBV6-5 to TRBJ1-1; D remains ambiguous. Germline loops: CDR1 MNHEY, CDR2 SVGAGI. Trimming pared 0 bases from V and 0 bases from J, leaving 8 bases between. CDR3 length: 15 amino acids. This CDR3 is CASSYSGRLNTEAFF. In DNA form, the CDR3 reads TGTGCCAGCAGTTACTCTGGGAGACTGAACACTGAAGCTTTCTTT.

This sequence joins TRBV4-3 and TRBJ2-7; 9 nucleotides line up with TRBD1. CDR3 length equals 12 residues. V shed 3 bases, J shed 6 bases, and the junction held 0 bases outside the gene matches. CDR1 is LGHNA, CDR2 YSLEER, per germline. CDR3 bases: TGCGCCAGCAGCCAGGGACAGGGCGAGCAGTACTTC. Its protein product is CASSQGQGEQYF.

V gene TRBV29-1 combines with J gene TRBJ2-5; D is perhaps TRBD1 (6 bases). V was pared by 5 bases and J by 1 base, with 11 bases between. Germline V CDR1 and CDR2: SQVTM, ANQGSEA. CDR3 size: 13 residues. This CDR3 is CSVNKQGQETQYF. The CDR3 region has the DNA TGCAGCGTTAACAAACAGGGCCAAGAGACCCAGTACTTC.

This clone was detected only once. This chain connects TRBV30 to TRBJ1-2; the match to TRBD1 covers 7 bases. The CDR3 runs to 11 residues. Germline CDR1 GTSNPN, CDR2 SVGIG (reference sequence). V was pared by 3 bases and J by 5 bases, with 0 bases of the junction left unmatched. The CDR3 here is CAWRDRYGYTF. The CDR3 coding sequence is TGTGCCTGGAGGGACAGGTATGGCTACACCTTC.

This clone showed up just once. The V gene is TRBV7-2, the J gene TRBJ2-5, with D uncertain. V was trimmed by 1 base and J by 0 bases, leaving 9 bases between them. Germline CDR1 is SGHTA and CDR2 is FQGNSA. The CDR3 extends over 15 amino acids. Here the CDR3 reads CASSLDQLYQETQYF. CDR3 sequence (DNA): TGTGCCAGCAGCTTAGATCAGTTGTACCAAGAGACCCAGTACTTC.

The CDR3 DNA reads TGTGCCAGCAGTTATGGGCCCAACAATGAGCAGTTCTTC. Translation: CASSYGPNNEQFF. This chain joins TRBV27 and TRBJ2-1; the D is unclear. V was trimmed by 4 bases and J by 5 bases, leaving 9 bases between them. Germline V lookup: CDR1 MNHEY, CDR2 SMNVEV (reference sequence). This CDR3 is 13 amino acids long.

This rearrangement joins TRBV19 to TRBJ1-6; D uncertain. The CDR3 has 15 residues. Germline V gene data show CDR1 as LNHDA and CDR2 as SQIVND (reference sequence). The ends were cut back, 0 bases at V and 10 bases at J, with 13 bases in the middle. The DNA of the CDR3 is TGTGCCAGTAGTATAGATCGAGAGGGTCAATCACCCCTCCACTTT. This codes for CASSIDREGQSPLHF.

This clone has a handful of counts. CDR3 loop: CASRHRGNTVEQFF. The CDR3 DNA reads TGTGCCAGCAGGCACAGGGGAAATACGGTTGAGCAGTTCTTC. The chain links TRBV6-1 to TRBJ2-1, with TRBD1 matching 7 bases. The germline V gene encodes CDR1 MNHNS and CDR2 SASEGT. The trim removed 6 bases at V and 9 bases at J, leaving 11 bases unmatched. The CDR3 sequence is 14 residues long.

The chain joins TRBV9 to TRBJ2-5; 8 bases are a match to TRBD2. This CDR3 region has 16 residues. The V gene's germline CDR1 is SGDLS and CDR2 YYNGEE. J was trimmed by 5 bases and V by 3 bases; bases with no gene match: 12. The CDR3 bases are TGTGCCAGCAGCGCCATCGGGGGGGCCACAGTGGAGACCCAGTACTTC. Translated: CASSAIGGATVETQYF.

In the case of this clone: Other DNA variants within this sample encode the same CDR3. J is TRBJ1-1 and V is TRBV7-9, with 10 bases matching TRBD1. Germline V gives CDR1 SEHNR, CDR2 FQNEAQ (reference sequence). The trim removed 6 bases at V and 4 bases at J, leaving 5 bases unmatched. The CDR3 is 14 amino acids. CDR3 DNA: TGTGCCAGCAGGGATGGACAGGGGGGCACTGAAGCTTTCTTT. As protein: CASRDGQGGTEAFF.

The chain carries TRBV18 and TRBJ2-7; D perhaps matches TRBD2 (5 bases). CDR3 length: 13 residues. The V end lost 0 bases, the J end lost 3 bases, and 6 bases lay between the germline ends. The germline CDR1 and CDR2 sequences are KGHSH and LQKENI. In nucleotides, the CDR3 is TGTGCCAGCTCACCACCCGCGGGCTACGAGCAGTACTTC. As protein: CASSPPAGYEQYF.

This chain connects TRBV6-6 to TRBJ1-2; 7 bases map to TRBD1. The CDR3 extends over 15 amino acids. The germline gives CDR1 MNHNY, CDR2 SVGAGI (reference sequence). J was trimmed by 4 bases and V by 1 base; bases with no gene match: 6. The CDR3: CASSYLSGGPYGYTF. Here the CDR3 DNA reads TGTGCCAGCAGTTACTTGTCAGGGGGGCCCTATGGCTACACCTTC.

The chain combines TRBV7-9 with TRBJ2-3; 8 bases are shared with TRBD2. This CDR3 is 16 amino acids long. Trimming cost V 5 bases and J 2 bases; bases outside gene matches: 9. Germline-derived CDR1 and CDR2 are SEHNR and FQNEAQ (reference sequence). CDR3 loop: CASSARGGGYTDTQYF. The DNA for the CDR3 is TGTGCCAGCAGCGCTAGGGGCGGGGGGTACACAGATACGCAGTATTTT. Complete variable domain (other parts from reference TRBV7-9 and TRBJ2-3): DTGVSQNPRHKITKRGQNVTFRCDPISEHNRLYWYRQTLGQGPEFLTYFQNEAQLEKSRLLSDRFSAERPKGSFSTLEIQRTEQGDSAMYLCASSARGGGYTDTQYFGPGTRLTVL.

The chain carries TRBV30 and TRBJ1-1; D is undetermined. Germline V gene lookup returns CDR1 GTSNPN and CDR2 SVGIG (reference sequence). The length of the CDR3 is 12 residues. Trimming took off 4 bases at V and 5 bases at J, with 11 bases between the two ends. The CDR3 coding sequence is TGTGCCTGGAAGGCGAGGTGGACTGAAGCTTTCTTT. Translation: CAWKARWTEAFF.